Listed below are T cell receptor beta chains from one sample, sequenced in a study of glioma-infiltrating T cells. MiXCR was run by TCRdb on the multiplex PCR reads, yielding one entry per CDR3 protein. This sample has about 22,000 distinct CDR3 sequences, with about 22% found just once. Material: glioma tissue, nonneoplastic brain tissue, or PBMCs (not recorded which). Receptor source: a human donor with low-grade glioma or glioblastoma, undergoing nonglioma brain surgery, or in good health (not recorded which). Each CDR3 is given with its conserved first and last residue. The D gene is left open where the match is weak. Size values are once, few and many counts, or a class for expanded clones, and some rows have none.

TGTGCCAGCACTATACAGGGGGTTGGCTACGAGCAGTACTTC CASTIQGVGYEQYF TRBV2 - TRBD1 TRBJ2-7
TGTGCCAGCAGCTTGGATGGGGCTGGCTACACCTTC CASSLDGAGYTF TRBV5-8 - - TRBJ1-2
TGTGCCATCAGGGCCAGCACAGATACGCAGTATTTT CAIRASTDTQYF TRBV10-3 few - TRBJ2-3
TGTGCCAGCATGACTAGCGGGTTAAATACGCAGTATTTT CASMTSGLNTQYF TRBV2 - TRBD2 TRBJ2-3
TGTGCCAGCAGCTTAGGATTAACCGGGACAGGGGTAGATGAGCAGTTCTTC CASSLGLTGTGVDEQFF TRBV11-3 - TRBD1 TRBJ2-1
TGCAGCGGTTACAGAGGAGAGACCCAGTACTTC CSGYRGETQYF TRBV29-1 - - TRBJ2-5
TGTGCCAGCAAACTAGCGGGGGAGGAGACCCAGTACTTC CASKLAGEETQYF TRBV6-1 - TRBD2 TRBJ2-5
TGTGCCAGCAGAGGAGGGCTTGGGAGCAATCAGCCCCAGCATTTT CASRGGLGSNQPQHF TRBV2 - - TRBJ1-5
TGTGCCAGCAGCTTAGCCGGGTGGGAGACCCAGTACTTC CASSLAGWETQYF TRBV11-2 many - TRBJ2-5
TGTGCCAGCAGCGTAGGGCCGAGCTCCTACAATGAGCAGTTCTTC CASSVGPSSYNEQFF TRBV9 - - TRBJ2-1
TGTGCCAGCAGCAACGGGGGGCTCGAGCAGTACTTC CASSNGGLEQYF TRBV4-2 many - TRBJ2-7
TGTGCCAGCAGCGTAGAAGGGGGGACGCCAAACACCATATATTTT CASSVEGGTPNTIYF TRBV9 few - TRBJ1-3
TGTGCCAGCAGTTATTCGACTAGCGGGGGGGCTGAGCAGTTCTTC CASSYSTSGGAEQFF TRBV2 few TRBD2 TRBJ2-1
TGCAGCGGGATTACAGATTCTGGAAACACCATATATTTT CSGITDSGNTIYF TRBV29-1 - - TRBJ1-3
TGTGCCAGCAGTTACTCCCAGGGTTCTGGTAATTCACCCCTCCACTTT CASSYSQGSGNSPLHF TRBV6-6 many - TRBJ1-6
TGCAGTGCGAGGGACAGGGGGTCGGATACGCAGTATTTT CSARDRGSDTQYF TRBV20-1 many TRBD1 TRBJ2-3
TGTGCCAGCAGTTACTCGGACAGCTCCTATAATTCACCCCTCCACTTT CASSYSDSSYNSPLHF TRBV6-6 many - TRBJ1-6
TGCAGCGTACTCCAGGGATCTAACTATGGCTACACCTTC CSVLQGSNYGYTF TRBV29-1 few - TRBJ1-2
TGTGCTAGTGGTTTGACTCATCCCGAACAGCTGATTCAGCCCCAGCATTTT CASGLTHPEQLIQPQHF TRBV12-5 - - TRBJ1-5
TGTGCCAGCAGCGCATACGGTACAAACTATGGCTACACCTTC CASSAYGTNYGYTF TRBV7-2 many - TRBJ1-2
TGCGCCAGCAGCCTTAGCCTTTCCACAGATACGCAGTATTTT CASSLSLSTDTQYF TRBV5-1 - - TRBJ2-3
TGTGCCAGCAGCACGGCCGTGAACACTGAAGCTTTCTTT CASSTAVNTEAFF TRBV5-5 few - TRBJ1-1
TGTGCCAGCAGTCCCTCGACGACTGGCGCAGATACGCAGTATTTT CASSPSTTGADTQYF TRBV6-1 large - TRBJ2-3
TGTGCCAGCAGTTGGGGGTTAGGAGAGACCCAGTACTTC CASSWGLGETQYF TRBV12-3/TRBV12-4 few - TRBJ2-5
TGTGCCAGCAGCTTAATGGGCGCGGGAGATACGCAGTATTTT CASSLMGAGDTQYF TRBV7-3 - - TRBJ2-3
TGTGCCAGCAGCCTAAGCCGGAGTAAGCCCCAGCATTTT CASSLSRSKPQHF TRBV2 - - TRBJ1-5
TGTGCCAACTCTAAAGGGGACAGTCAGCCCCAGCATTTT CANSKGDSQPQHF TRBV10-3 many TRBD1 TRBJ1-5
TGTGCCAGCAGCCGGACAGGGGATGAGACCCAGTACTTC CASSRTGDETQYF TRBV12-3/TRBV12-4 few TRBD1 TRBJ2-5
TGTGCCAGCAGTGAAGCGGTACCGGGACAGGGCGCAGATACGCAGTATTTT CASSEAVPGQGADTQYF TRBV6-1 - TRBD1 TRBJ2-3
TGCAGTGCTCCTTACAGGGAAAGGAATTCACCCCTCCACTTT CSAPYRERNSPLHF TRBV20-1 medium-sized - TRBJ1-6
TGTGACAGCAGTTTTTATGCGGACGGTGAAAAACTGTTTTTT CDSSFYADGEKLFF TRBV28 - - TRBJ1-4
TGTGCCTGGAATTCGAACAGGGTGGCAAACACCATATATTTT CAWNSNRVANTIYF TRBV30 few - TRBJ1-3
TGTGCCAGCAGCTTAGGAGGGTTTGCGAGGGGTACTGAAGCTTTCTTT CASSLGGFARGTEAFF TRBV7-9 few - TRBJ1-1
TGTGCCAGCAGCACCGGACAGGGGGCGTCCTACGAGCAGTACTTC CASSTGQGASYEQYF TRBV5-4 - TRBD1 TRBJ2-7
TGTGCCATCAGTGGAACGGGAGATACGCAGTATTTT CAISGTGDTQYF TRBV10-3 many - TRBJ2-3
TGTGCCAGCAGCTTAGCGTTAACCAGGGGGGAGACCCAGTACTTC CASSLALTRGETQYF TRBV7-2 - TRBD1 TRBJ2-5
TGCAGTGCTCCCCCCAGACAGGGTGCCAATGAGCAGTTCTTC CSAPPRQGANEQFF TRBV20-1 many TRBD1 TRBJ2-1
TGTGCCAGCGGATATAGTCCCCCGAACTATGGCTACACCTTC CASGYSPPNYGYTF TRBV27 many - TRBJ1-2
TGTGCCAGCTCACCGACGGCTAACTATGGCTACACCTTC CASSPTANYGYTF TRBV18 few - TRBJ1-2
TGTGCCAGCAGCTTAGACGGGCTAGCTGGCGGGGAGCTGTTTTTT CASSLDGLAGGELFF TRBV7-2 many - TRBJ2-2
TGCAGTGCCGGACAGGGGGCATCCTACGAGCAGTACTTC CSAGQGASYEQYF TRBV20-1 many TRBD1 TRBJ2-7
TGTGCCAGCAGTTATACCAAAGAGGGGGATTTTGCAAGAGAGACCCAGTACTTC CASSYTKEGDFARETQYF TRBV6-9 - - TRBJ2-5
TGTGCCAGCAGACGGTTCGAGGATGCTCAAGAGACCCAGTACTTC CASRRFEDAQETQYF TRBV12-3/TRBV12-4 few - TRBJ2-5